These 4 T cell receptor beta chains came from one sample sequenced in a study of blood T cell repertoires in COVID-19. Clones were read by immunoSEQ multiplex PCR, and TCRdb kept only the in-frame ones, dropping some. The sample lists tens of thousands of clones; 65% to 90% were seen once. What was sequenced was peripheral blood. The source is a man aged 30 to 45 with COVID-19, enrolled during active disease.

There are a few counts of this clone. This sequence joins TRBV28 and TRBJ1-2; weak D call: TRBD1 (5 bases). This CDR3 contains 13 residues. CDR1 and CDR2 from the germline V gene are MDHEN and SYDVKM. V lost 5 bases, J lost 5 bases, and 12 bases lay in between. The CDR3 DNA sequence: TGTGCCAGCAGTCCCCCAGGGTGGTATGGCTACACCTTC. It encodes CASSPPGWYGYTF.

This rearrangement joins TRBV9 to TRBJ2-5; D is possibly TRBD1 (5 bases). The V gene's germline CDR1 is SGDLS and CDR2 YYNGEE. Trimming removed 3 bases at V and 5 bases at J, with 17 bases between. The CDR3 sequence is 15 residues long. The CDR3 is CASSAQGPVGETQYF. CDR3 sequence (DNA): TGTGCCAGCAGCGCTCAGGGCCCGGTGGGGGAGACCCAGTACTTC.

Here the CDR3 reads CASSLIGGASYEQYF. The CDR3 DNA sequence: TGTGCCAGCAGCTTAATTGGCGGGGCCTCCTACGAGCAGTACTTC. The rearrangement uses TRBV5-4 and TRBJ2-7, with D possibly being TRBD2 (6 bases). The CDR3 runs to 15 residues. Germline V CDR1 and CDR2: SGHNT, YYREEE (reference sequence). The V end lost 2 bases, the J end lost 0 bases, and 12 bases lay between the germline ends. The entire variable domain, with the rest obtained from reference TRBV5-4 and TRBJ2-7, is as follows: ETGVTQSPTHLIKTRGQQVTLRCSSQSGHNTVSWYQQALGQGPQFIFQYYREEENGRGNFPPRFSGLQFPNYSSELNVNALELDDSALYLCASSLIGGASYEQYFGPGTRLTVT.

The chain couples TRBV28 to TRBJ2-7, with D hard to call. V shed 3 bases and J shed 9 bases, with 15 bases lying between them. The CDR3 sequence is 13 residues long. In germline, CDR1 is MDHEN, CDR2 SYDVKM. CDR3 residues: CASSFGSRMAQYF. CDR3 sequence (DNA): TGTGCCAGCAGTTTCGGGTCCCGGATGGCGCAGTACTTC.